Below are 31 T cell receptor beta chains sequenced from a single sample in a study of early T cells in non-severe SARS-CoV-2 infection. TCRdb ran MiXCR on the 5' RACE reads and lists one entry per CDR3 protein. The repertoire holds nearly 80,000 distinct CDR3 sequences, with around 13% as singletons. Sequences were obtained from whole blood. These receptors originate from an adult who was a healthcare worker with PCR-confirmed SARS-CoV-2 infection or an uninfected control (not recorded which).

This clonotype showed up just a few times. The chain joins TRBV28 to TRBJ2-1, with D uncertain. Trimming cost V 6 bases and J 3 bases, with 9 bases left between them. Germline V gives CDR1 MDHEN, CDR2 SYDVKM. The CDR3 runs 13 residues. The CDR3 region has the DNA TGTGCCAGCAGGATTGCAGGCTACAATGAGCAGTTCTTC. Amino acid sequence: CASRIAGYNEQFF.

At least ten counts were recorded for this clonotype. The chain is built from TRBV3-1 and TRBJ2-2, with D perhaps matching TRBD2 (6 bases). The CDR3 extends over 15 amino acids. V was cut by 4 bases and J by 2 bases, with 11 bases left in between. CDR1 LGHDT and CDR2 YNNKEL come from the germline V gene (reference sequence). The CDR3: CASSPGTSNTGELFF. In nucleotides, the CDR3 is TGTGCCAGCAGCCCCGGAACTAGCAACACCGGGGAGCTGTTTTTT.

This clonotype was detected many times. The CDR3 DNA sequence: TGCAGTGCTAGAATGGGGACTAGCGGGACGAATGAGCAGTTCTTC. Protein product: CSARMGTSGTNEQFF. The chain uses TRBV20-1 and TRBJ2-1; 13 bases fit TRBD2. The CDR3 is made up of 15 amino acids. V trimming: 2 bases; J trimming: 7 bases; junction bases outside the gene matches: 5. Germline V lookup: CDR1 DFQATT, CDR2 SNEGSKA (reference sequence).

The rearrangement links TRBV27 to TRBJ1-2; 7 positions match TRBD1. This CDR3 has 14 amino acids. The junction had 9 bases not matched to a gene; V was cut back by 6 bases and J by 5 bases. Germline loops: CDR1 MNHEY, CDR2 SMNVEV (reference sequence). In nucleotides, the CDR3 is TGTGCCAGCAGCCGATGGGACAGCCCTTATGGCTACACCTTC. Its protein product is CASSRWDSPYGYTF.

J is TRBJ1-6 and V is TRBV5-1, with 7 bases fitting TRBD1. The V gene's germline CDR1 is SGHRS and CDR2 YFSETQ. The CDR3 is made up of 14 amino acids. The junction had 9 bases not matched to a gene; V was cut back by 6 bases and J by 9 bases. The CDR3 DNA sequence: TGCGCCAGCAAGGAGGGGGCTATCGCTTCACCCCTCCACTTT. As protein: CASKEGAIASPLHF.

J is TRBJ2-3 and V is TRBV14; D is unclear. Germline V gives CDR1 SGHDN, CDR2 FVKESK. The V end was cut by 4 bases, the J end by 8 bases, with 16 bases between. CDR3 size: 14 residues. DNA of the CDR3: TGTGCCAGCAGCCTTATCCGGGCCCAAGGTACGCAGTATTTT. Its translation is CASSLIRAQGTQYF.

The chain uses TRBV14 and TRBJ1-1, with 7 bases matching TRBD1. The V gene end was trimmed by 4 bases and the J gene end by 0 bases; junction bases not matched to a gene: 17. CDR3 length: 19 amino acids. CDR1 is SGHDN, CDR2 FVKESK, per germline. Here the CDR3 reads CASSRSILTGSSVNTEAFF. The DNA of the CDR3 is TGTGCCAGCAGCCGATCCATCCTGACAGGGTCAAGTGTGAACACTGAAGCTTTCTTT.

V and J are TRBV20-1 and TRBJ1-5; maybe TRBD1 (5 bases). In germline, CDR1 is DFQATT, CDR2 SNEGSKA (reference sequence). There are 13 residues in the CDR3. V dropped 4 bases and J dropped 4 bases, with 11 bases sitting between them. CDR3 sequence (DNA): TGCAGTGCTACTCAGGGTTTTAATCAGCCCCAGCATTTT. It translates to CSATQGFNQPQHF.

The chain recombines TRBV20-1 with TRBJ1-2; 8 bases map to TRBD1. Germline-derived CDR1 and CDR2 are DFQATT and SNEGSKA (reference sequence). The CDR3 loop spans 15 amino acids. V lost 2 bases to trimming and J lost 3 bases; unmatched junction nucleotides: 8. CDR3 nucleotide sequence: TGCAGTGCTAGAAACCGCGGACAGGGAGACTATGGCTACACCTTC. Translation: CSARNRGQGDYGYTF.

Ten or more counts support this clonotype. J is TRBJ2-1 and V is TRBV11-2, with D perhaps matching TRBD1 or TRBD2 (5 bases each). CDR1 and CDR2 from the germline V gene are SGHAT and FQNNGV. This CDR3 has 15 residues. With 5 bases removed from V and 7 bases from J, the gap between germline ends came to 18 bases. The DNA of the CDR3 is TGTGCCAGCAGCCACGATCAGGGACGTCAGAATGAGCAGTTCTTC. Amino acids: CASSHDQGRQNEQFF.

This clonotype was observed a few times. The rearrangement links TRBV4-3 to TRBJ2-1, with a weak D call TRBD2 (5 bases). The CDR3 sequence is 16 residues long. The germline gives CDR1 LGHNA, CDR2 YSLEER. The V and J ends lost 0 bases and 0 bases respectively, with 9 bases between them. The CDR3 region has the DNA TGCGCCAGCAGCCAAGATCGGGGTTTCTCCTACAATGAGCAGTTCTTC. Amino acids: CASSQDRGFSYNEQFF.

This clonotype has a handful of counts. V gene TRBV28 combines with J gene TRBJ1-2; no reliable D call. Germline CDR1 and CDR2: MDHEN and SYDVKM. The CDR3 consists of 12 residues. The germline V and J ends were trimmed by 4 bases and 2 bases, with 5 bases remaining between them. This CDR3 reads CASSSLNYGYTF. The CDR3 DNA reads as TGTGCCAGCAGTTCGTTAAACTATGGCTACACCTTC.

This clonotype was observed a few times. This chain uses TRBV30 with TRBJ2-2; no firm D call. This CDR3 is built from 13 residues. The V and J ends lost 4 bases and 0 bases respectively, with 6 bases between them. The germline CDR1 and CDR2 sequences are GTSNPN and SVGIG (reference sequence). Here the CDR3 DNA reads TGTGCCTGGAAGACGGCGAACACCGGGGAGCTGTTTTTT. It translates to CAWKTANTGELFF.

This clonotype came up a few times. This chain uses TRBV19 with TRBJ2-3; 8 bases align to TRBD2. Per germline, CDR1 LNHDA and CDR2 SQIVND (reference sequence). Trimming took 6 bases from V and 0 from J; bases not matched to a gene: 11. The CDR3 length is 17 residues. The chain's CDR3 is CASRAVLAGLSTDTQYF. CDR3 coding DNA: TGTGCCAGTAGAGCCGTCCTAGCGGGCCTCAGCACAGATACGCAGTATTTT.

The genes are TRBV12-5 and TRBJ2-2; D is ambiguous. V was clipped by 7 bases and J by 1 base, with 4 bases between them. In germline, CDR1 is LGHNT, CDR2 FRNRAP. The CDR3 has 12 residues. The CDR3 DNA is TGTGCTAGTGACCTGAACACCGGGGAGCTGTTTTTT. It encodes CASDLNTGELFF. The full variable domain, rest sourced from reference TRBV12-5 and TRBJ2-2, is DARVTQTPRHKVTEMGQEVTMRCQPILGHNTVFWYRQTMMQGLELLAYFRNRAPLDDSGMPKDRFSAEMPDATLATLKIQPSEPRDSAVYFCASDLNTGELFFGEGSRLTVL.

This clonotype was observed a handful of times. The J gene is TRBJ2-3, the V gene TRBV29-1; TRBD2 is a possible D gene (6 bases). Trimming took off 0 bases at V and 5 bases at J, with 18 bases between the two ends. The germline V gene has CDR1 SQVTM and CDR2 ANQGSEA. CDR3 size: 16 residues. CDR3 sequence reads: CSVEDLQLGEEDTQYF. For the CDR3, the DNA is TGCAGCGTTGAAGACTTGCAGCTGGGGGAGGAAGATACGCAGTATTTT.

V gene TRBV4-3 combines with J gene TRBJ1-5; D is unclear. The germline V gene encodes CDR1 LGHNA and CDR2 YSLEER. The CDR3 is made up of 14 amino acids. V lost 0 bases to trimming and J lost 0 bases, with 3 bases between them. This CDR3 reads CASSQEDSNQPQHF. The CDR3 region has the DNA TGCGCCAGCAGCCAAGAAGATAGCAATCAGCCCCAGCATTTT.

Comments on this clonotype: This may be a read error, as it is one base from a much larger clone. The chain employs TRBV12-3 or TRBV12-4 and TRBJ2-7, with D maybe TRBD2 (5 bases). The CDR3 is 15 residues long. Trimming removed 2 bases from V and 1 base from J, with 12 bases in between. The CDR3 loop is CASSLKRAPSYEQYF. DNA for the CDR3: TGTGCCAGCAGTTTAAAGAGGGCACCGTCCTACGAGCAGTACTTC.

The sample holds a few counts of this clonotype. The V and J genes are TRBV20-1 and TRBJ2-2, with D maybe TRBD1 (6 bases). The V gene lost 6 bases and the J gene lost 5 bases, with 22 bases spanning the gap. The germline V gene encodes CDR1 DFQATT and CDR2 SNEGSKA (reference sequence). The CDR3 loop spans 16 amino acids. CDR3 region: CSAQETAGVYTGELFF. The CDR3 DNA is TGCAGTGCCCAAGAGACGGCAGGGGTTTATACCGGGGAGCTGTTTTTT.

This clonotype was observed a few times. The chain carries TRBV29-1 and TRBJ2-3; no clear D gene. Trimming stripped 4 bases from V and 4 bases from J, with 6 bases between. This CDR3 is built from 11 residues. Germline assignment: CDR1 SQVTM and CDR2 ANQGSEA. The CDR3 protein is CSVAGPDTQYF. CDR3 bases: TGCAGCGTTGCAGGTCCAGATACGCAGTATTTT.

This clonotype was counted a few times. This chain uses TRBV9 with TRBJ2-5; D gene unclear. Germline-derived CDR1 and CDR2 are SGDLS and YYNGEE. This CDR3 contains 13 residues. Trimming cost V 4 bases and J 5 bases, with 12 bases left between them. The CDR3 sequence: CASSYDGSETQYF. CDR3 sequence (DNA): TGTGCCAGCAGCTACGACGGATCCGAGACCCAGTACTTC.

CDR3 loop: CASSYVGGAGSDTQYF. The CDR3 nucleotides read TGTGCCAGCAGTTACGTCGGCGGGGCCGGCTCAGATACGCAGTATTTT. The gene calls are TRBV6-2 or TRBV6-3 and TRBJ2-3, with D possibly TRBD2 on 6 matching bases. Germline CDR1 is MNHEY and CDR2 is SVGEGT. Between the trimmed V and J ends, which lost 2 bases and 4 bases, there was a span of 16 bases. This CDR3 is 16 amino acids long.

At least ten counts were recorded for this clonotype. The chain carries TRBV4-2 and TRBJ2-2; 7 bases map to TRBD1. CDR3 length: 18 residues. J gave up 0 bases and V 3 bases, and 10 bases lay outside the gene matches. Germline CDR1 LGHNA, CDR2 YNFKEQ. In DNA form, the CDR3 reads TGTGCCAGCAGCCATATCTCCGGGACAGATACGAACACCGGGGAGCTGTTTTTT. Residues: CASSHISGTDTNTGELFF.

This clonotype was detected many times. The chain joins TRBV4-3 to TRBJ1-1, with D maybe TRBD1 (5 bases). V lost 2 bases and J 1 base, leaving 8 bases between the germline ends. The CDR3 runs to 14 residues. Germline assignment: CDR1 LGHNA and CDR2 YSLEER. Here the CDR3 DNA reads TGCGCCAGCAGCCAACAAGGGGAGAACACTGAAGCTTTCTTT. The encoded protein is CASSQQGENTEAFF.

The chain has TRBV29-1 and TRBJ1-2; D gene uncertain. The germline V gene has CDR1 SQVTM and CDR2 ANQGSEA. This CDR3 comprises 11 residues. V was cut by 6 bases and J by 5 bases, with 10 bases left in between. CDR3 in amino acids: CSVAIVYGYTF. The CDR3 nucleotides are TGCAGCGTCGCGATTGTTTATGGCTACACCTTC.

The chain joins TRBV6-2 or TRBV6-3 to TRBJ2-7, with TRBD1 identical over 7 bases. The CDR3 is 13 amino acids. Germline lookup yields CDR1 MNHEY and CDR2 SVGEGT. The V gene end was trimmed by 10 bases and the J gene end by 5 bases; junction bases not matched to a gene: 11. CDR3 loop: CATELDRYDEQYF. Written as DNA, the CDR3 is TGTGCCACGGAACTGGACAGGTACGACGAGCAGTACTTC.

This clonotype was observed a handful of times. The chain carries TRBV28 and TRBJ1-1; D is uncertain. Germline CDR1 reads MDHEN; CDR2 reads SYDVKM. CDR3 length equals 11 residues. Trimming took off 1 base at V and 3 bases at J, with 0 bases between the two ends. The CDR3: CASSLYTEAFF. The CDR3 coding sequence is TGTGCCAGCAGTTTATACACTGAAGCTTTCTTT.

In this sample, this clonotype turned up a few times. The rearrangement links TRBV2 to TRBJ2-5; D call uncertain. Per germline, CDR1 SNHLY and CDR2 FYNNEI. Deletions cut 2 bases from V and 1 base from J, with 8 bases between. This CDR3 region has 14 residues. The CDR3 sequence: CASSEMRSQETQYF. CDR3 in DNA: TGTGCCAGCAGTGAAATGAGGAGCCAAGAGACCCAGTACTTC.

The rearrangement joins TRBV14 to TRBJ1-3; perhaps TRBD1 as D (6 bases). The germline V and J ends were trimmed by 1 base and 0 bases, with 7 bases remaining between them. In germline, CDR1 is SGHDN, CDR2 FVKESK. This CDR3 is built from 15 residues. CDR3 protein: CASSQARGSGNTIYF. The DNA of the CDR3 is TGTGCCAGCAGCCAAGCCAGGGGCTCTGGAAACACCATATATTTT.

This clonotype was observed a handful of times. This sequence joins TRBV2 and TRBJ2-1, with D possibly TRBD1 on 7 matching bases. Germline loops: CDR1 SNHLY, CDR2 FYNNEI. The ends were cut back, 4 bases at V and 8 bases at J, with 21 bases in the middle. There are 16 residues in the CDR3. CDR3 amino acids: CASSGIDPGGGDEQFF. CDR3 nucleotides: TGTGCCAGCAGTGGAATTGATCCAGGGGGAGGTGATGAGCAGTTCTTC. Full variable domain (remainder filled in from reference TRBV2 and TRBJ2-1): EPEVTQTPSHQVTQMGQEVILRCVPISNHLYFYWYRQILGQKVEFLVSFYNNEISEKSEIFDDQFSVERPDGSNFTLKIRSTKLEDSAMYFCASSGIDPGGGDEQFFGPGTRLTVL.

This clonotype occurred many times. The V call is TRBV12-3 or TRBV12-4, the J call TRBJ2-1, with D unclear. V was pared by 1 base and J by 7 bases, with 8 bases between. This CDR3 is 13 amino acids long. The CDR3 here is CASSLGRANEQFF. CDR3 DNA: TGTGCCAGCAGTTTAGGTAGGGCGAATGAGCAGTTCTTC.